The 6 T cell receptor beta chains in this list originate from one sample, sequenced in a study of T-cell reconstitution after alpha-beta-depleted transplantation in children. Unique molecular identifiers were used to barcode this TCRbeta library. TCRdb ran MiXCR on the PCR reads and lists one entry per CDR3 protein. Of roughly 340,000 distinct CDR3 sequences detected, roughly 16% appear once; the ten largest clones hold about 41%. This sample comprised PBMCs, mostly from graft donor cells, obtained 360 days after TCRalphabeta/CD19-depleted stem cell transplant. The receptors shown here come from a male patient between 2 and 15 years old who had a stem cell transplant for acute lymphoblastic leukemia, so the T cells may come from the graft donor.

The CDR3 sequence is CASSGQPDVRPQHF. CDR3 DNA sequence: TGTGCCAGCAGCGGGCAGCCGGACGTGAGGCCCCAGCATTTT. This rearrangement joins TRBV9 to TRBJ1-5; D is unresolved. CDR3 length equals 14 residues. V lost 3 bases, J lost 9 bases, and 16 bases lay in between. Germline V gene data show CDR1 as SGDLS and CDR2 as YYNGEE.

This clonotype has a single count. V usage is TRBV7-6 and J usage is TRBJ2-6; D gene unclear. CDR3 length equals 14 residues. The V gene's germline CDR1 is SGHVS and CDR2 FNYEAQ. V was pared by 2 bases and J by 4 bases, with 6 bases between. The CDR3: CASSLSPGANVLTF. The CDR3 DNA is TGTGCCAGCAGCTTAAGTCCCGGGGCCAACGTCCTGACTTTC. Variable domain in full (rest from reference TRBV7-6 and TRBJ2-6): GAGVSQSPRYKVTKRGQDVALRCDPISGHVSLYWYRQALGQGPEFLTYFNYEAQQDKSGLPNDRFSAERPEGSISTLTIQRTEQRDSAMYRCASSLSPGANVLTFGAGSRLTVL.

This chain connects TRBV6-2 or TRBV6-3 to TRBJ2-6; D uncertain. The V end was cut by 7 bases, the J end by 0 bases, with 4 bases between. This CDR3 contains 13 residues. The germline gives CDR1 MNHEY, CDR2 SVGEGT. DNA for the CDR3: TGTGCCAGCACAGGCTCTGGGGCCAACGTCCTGACTTTC. Its translation: CASTGSGANVLTF.

This clonotype was recorded a few times. This rearrangement joins TRBV12-3 or TRBV12-4 to TRBJ1-1; D gene uncertain. The V end was cut by 5 bases, the J end by 6 bases, with 13 bases between. This CDR3 has 13 amino acids. The DNA for the CDR3 is TGTGCCAGCAGTAGCCGGAAATGGCCTGAAGCTTTCTTT. Protein sequence: CASSSRKWPEAFF.

The sample holds many counts of this clonotype. The chain links TRBV6-2 or TRBV6-3 to TRBJ2-3; unclear D gene. This CDR3 is 12 amino acids long. V was trimmed by 2 bases and J by 6 bases, leaving 6 bases between them. Per the germline V gene, CDR1 is MNHEY and CDR2 is SVGEGT. CDR3 DNA sequence: TGTGCCAGCAGTTACGGGCCGGATACGCAGTATTTT. Translation gives CASSYGPDTQYF.

The sample holds many counts of this clonotype. The chain carries TRBV4-2 and TRBJ2-6; no clear D gene. Per germline, CDR1 LGHNA and CDR2 YNFKEQ. Trimming pared 0 bases from V and 2 bases from J, leaving 5 bases between. This CDR3 is 15 amino acids long. CDR3 nucleotide sequence: TGTGCCAGCAGCCAAGAAGACGCTGGGGCCAACGTCCTGACTTTC. Its protein is CASSQEDAGANVLTF.